The clone carrying this TCR beta chain was counted a few times. The source of the sample is a study of blood T cell repertoires in COVID-19. Overall study context: Samples representing acute and convalescent COVID-19 were sourced from the United States, Italy and Spain. PBMCs, B-cell-depleted T cells, or T cells provided the cDNA or gDNA that made up the material.

Authors' methods: The assay estimated nucleated cells by amplifying reference gene primers. The table came from immunoSEQ multiplex PCR; TCRdb's copy has only in-frame clones and leaves some out. That table supplies the V and J calls and clone size; D and trimming were determined from the DNA. Of tens of thousands of clones in the sample, 68% were seen once. The specimen was peripheral blood. The sequence was collected from a human donor in a cohort sampled during active COVID-19.

In DNA form, the CDR3 reads TGTGCCAGCAGTTACTCAGGGGGCTTTAGGTCCTACGAGCAGTACTTC. Amino acids: CASSYSGGFRSYEQYF. The V call is TRBV6-2 or TRBV6-3, the J call TRBJ2-7, with 7 bases lining up with TRBD1. Trimming cost V 0 bases and J 1 base; bases outside gene matches: 6. There are 16 residues in the CDR3. CDR1 is MNHEY, CDR2 SVGEGT, per germline.